The rows below give T cell receptor beta chains drawn from one sample of a study of T cells in Graves' hyperthyroidism and ophthalmopathy. TCRdb re-derived calls from the multiplex PCR reads in MiXCR, one entry per CDR3 protein. The table shows fewer than 650,000 distinct CDR3 sequences, with 46% occurring only once. Material for sequencing was peripheral blood or thyroid tissue (not recorded which). The receptors were gathered from an adult woman with Graves' disease, either hyperthyroidism or ophthalmopathy (not recorded which). CDR3s include the opening cysteine and the closing phenylalanine or tryptophan. D genes are given only for firm matches. Where a row states a size, it is once, few, many or the class of an expanded clone; other rows omit it.

size	D	V	J	CDR3	DNA
many	TRBD1	TRBV4-2	TRBJ1-2	CASSQEVAGGSYGYTF	TGTGCCAGCAGCCAAGAGGTGGCAGGGGGCTCCTATGGCTACACCTTC
.	.	TRBV7-9	TRBJ2-7	CASSPAGQYF	TGTGCCAGCAGCCCGGCGGGTCAGTACTTC
.	.	TRBV10-3	TRBJ1-2	CAWDTSNYGYTF	TGTGCATGGGACACCTCTAACTATGGCTACACCTTC
.	.	TRBV7-4	TRBJ2-6	CASSVDNRAGANVLTF	TGTGCCAGCAGCGTGGACAATAGGGCTGGGGCCAACGTCCTGACTTTC
few	.	TRBV28	TRBJ1-1	CASSLRTHTEAFF	TGTGCCAGCAGTTTACGGACCCACACTGAAGCTTTCTTT
many	.	TRBV4-1	TRBJ2-5	CASSQVVEGEETQYF	TGCGCCAGCAGCCAAGTGGTCGAGGGTGAGGAGACCCAGTACTTC
.	TRBD2	TRBV10-3	TRBJ2-1	CAISENLAGVNEQFF	TGTGCCATCAGTGAGAACCTAGCGGGAGTCAATGAGCAGTTCTTC
.	.	TRBV2	TRBJ1-6	CASKGRDEAPLHF	TGTGCCAGCAAAGGCCGGGACGAGGCACCCCTCCACTTT
.	TRBD1	TRBV7-2	TRBJ2-2	CASSEGQRTGELFF	TGTGCCAGCAGCGAGGGACAGCGCACCGGGGAGCTGTTTTTT
many	.	TRBV20-1	TRBJ1-6	CSATIPGGANYSPLHF	TGCAGTGCTACAATCCCTGGGGGGGCGAATTATTCACCCCTCCACTTT
few	TRBD1	TRBV10-3	TRBJ2-5	CAIRKGAGETQYF	TGTGCCATCAGGAAGGGGGCGGGAGAGACCCAGTACTTC
many	.	TRBV7-2	TRBJ2-5	CASSLGPGFQETQYF	TGTGCCAGCAGCTTAGGACCAGGGTTCCAAGAGACCCAGTACTTC
many	.	TRBV20-1	TRBJ1-2	CSARDRGYGYTF	TGCAGTGCTAGAGACCGGGGCTATGGCTACACCTTC
many	.	TRBV20-1	TRBJ1-4	CSANYGEKLFF	TGCAGTGCGAACTACGGGGAAAAACTGTTTTTT
.	.	TRBV11-3	TRBJ1-2	CASSHIVVRREHGYTF	TGTGCCAGCTCACACATAGTAGTGCGGAGAGAACATGGCTACACCTTC
.	.	TRBV7-2	TRBJ2-7	CASSSGVESYEQYF	TGTGCCAGCAGCTCCGGGGTGGAGAGTTACGAGCAGTACTTC
many	TRBD1	TRBV7-2	TRBJ1-2	CASSPPTGYGYTF	TGTGCCAGCAGCCCACCGACAGGGTACGGCTACACCTTC
.	TRBD1	TRBV20-1	TRBJ2-5	CSATDRGAETQYF	TGCAGTGCCACTGACAGGGGAGCGGAGACCCAGTACTTC
.	.	TRBV11-3	TRBJ2-2	CASSWEGGTGELFF	TGTGCCAGCAGCTGGGAAGGAGGCACCGGGGAGCTGTTTTTT
.	TRBD2	TRBV2	TRBJ2-5	CASSAWGGETQYF	TGTGCCAGCAGTGCCTGGGGGGGGGAGACCCAGTACTTC
few	.	TRBV15	TRBJ2-2	CATSRDLNTGELFF	TGTGCCACCAGCAGAGACTTGAACACCGGGGAGCTGTTTTTT
few	.	TRBV20-1	TRBJ1-2	CSASGYGYTF	TGCAGTGCTTCAGGGTATGGCTACACCTTC
.	.	TRBV10-2	TRBJ1-2	CATLAGGPSGQGEGYTF	TGCGCCACATTAGCGGGAGGGCCGTCTGGGCAGGGAGAGGGCTACACCTTC
many	.	TRBV19	TRBJ1-1	CASSIPRGNSRTEAFF	TGTGCCAGTAGTATTCCCAGGGGAAACTCGAGGACTGAAGCTTTCTTT
many	TRBD2	TRBV20-1	TRBJ2-7	CSAPIAGGSSYEQYF	TGCAGTGCCCCCATAGCGGGAGGAAGCTCCTACGAGCAGTACTTC
many	.	TRBV29-1	TRBJ2-2	CSVEFYKENTGELFF	TGCAGCGTTGAATTTTATAAGGAGAACACCGGGGAGCTGTTTTTT
many	TRBD1	TRBV20-1	TRBJ1-2	CSARNRQGDYGYTF	TGCAGTGCTAGAAATCGACAGGGGGACTATGGCTACACCTTC
.	.	TRBV29-1	TRBJ2-7	CSVEGGPNEQYF	TGCAGCGTTGAAGGGGGCCCCAATGAGCAGTACTTC
.	TRBD1	TRBV10-3	TRBJ2-1	CAIRGTGSYNEQFF	TGTGCCATCAGGGGGACAGGCTCCTACAATGAGCAGTTCTTC
once	.	TRBV20-1	TRBJ2-2	CSAMGGQAGELFF	TGCAGTGCTATGGGGGGTCAGGCCGGGGAGCTGTTTTTT
.	.	TRBV7-2	TRBJ2-6	CASSLIGTGANVLTF	TGTGCCAGCAGCTTAATCGGGACAGGGGCCAACGTCCTGACTTTC
many	TRBD1	TRBV9	TRBJ1-2	CASSSLDREGYTF	TGTGCCAGCAGCTCGCTGGACAGGGAAGGCTACACCTTC
few	.	TRBV10-3	TRBJ1-2	CAISADTYGYTF	TGTGCCATCAGTGCGGACACCTATGGCTACACCTTC
.	TRBD2	TRBV5-1	TRBJ2-7	CASSSRTGTSGSYEQYF	TGCGCCAGCAGCTCGCGAACCGGGACTAGCGGCTCCTACGAGCAGTACTTC
.	TRBD1	TRBV15	TRBJ1-5	CATSTSPGTGLIYNQPQHF	TGTGCCACCAGCACCAGCCCCGGGACAGGGCTAATATACAATCAGCCCCAGCATTTT
many	TRBD1	TRBV10-3	TRBJ1-2	CAISGGRDRPNYGYTF	TGTGCCATCAGTGGTGGACGGGACAGACCTAACTATGGCTACACCTTC
few	.	TRBV2	TRBJ2-5	CASSGTSGPETQYF	TGTGCCAGCAGCGGGACATCCGGTCCGGAGACCCAGTACTTC
few	.	TRBV15	TRBJ1-1	CATTGVGLRNTEAFF	TGTGCCACCACCGGGGTGGGACTTAGGAACACTGAAGCTTTCTTT